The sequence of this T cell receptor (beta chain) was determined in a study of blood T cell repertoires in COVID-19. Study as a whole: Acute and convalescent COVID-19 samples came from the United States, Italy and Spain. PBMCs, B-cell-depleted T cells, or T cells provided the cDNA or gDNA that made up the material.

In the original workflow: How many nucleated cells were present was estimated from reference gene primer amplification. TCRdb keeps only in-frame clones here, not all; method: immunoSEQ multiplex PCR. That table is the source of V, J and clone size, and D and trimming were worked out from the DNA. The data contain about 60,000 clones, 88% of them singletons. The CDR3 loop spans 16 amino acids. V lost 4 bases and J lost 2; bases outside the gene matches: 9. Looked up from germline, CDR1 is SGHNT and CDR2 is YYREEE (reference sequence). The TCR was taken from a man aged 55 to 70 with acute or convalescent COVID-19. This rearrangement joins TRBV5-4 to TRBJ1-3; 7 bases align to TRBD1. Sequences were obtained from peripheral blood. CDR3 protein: CASSRRTGSPGNTIYF. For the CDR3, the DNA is TGTGCCAGCAGCCGAAGGACAGGCTCCCCTGGAAACACCATATATTTT.